The 10 T cell receptor beta chains given below trace back to one sample, sequenced in a study of T-cell reconstitution after alpha-beta-depleted transplantation in children. Unique molecular identifiers tagged the TCRbeta library. Via MiXCR, TCRdb re-called the PCR reads, giving one row per CDR3 protein. The sample shows around 380,000 distinct CDR3 sequences, roughly 11% of them seen only once. The sequencing here drew on PBMCs from the stem cell graft donor, taken from the stem cell graft. These receptors were taken from a human donor who donated a stem cell graft to a child with acute myeloid leukemia.

This clonotype appeared a few times. The rearrangement uses TRBV12-3 or TRBV12-4 and TRBJ2-2; TRBD1 or TRBD2 may be the D gene (5 bases each). Trimming left V 10 bases short and J 9 bases short, with 24 bases between. CDR3 size: 15 residues. DNA of the CDR3: TGTGCCACCTCTCCGATGTTGGGGGATATCAGGGAGCTGTTTTTT. Translation: CATSPMLGDIRELFF.

The J gene is TRBJ2-7, the V gene TRBV7-2; no reliable D call. Germline V gives CDR1 SGHTA, CDR2 FQGNSA. The CDR3 loop spans 16 amino acids. The V end lost 5 bases, the J end lost 1 base, and 18 bases lay between the germline ends. In nucleotides, the CDR3 is TGTGCCAGCAGCCTGTCAGCGTCATTATTTTCCTACGAGCAGTACTTC. Amino acids: CASSLSASLFSYEQYF.

This clonotype was counted a few times. This chain joins TRBV5-1 and TRBJ2-7; 8 nucleotides match TRBD2. The germline V gene has CDR1 SGHRS and CDR2 YFSETQ. The length of the CDR3 is 14 residues. V was clipped by 0 bases and J by 2 bases; unmatched bases: 1. CDR3 residues: CASSLETSAYEQYF. DNA of the CDR3: TGCGCCAGCAGCTTGGAGACTAGCGCCTACGAGCAGTACTTC.

This clonotype was recorded a few times. The chain has TRBV6-4 and TRBJ2-1; D gene ambiguous. Germline V CDR1 and CDR2: MRHNA, SNTAGT. The germline V and J ends were trimmed by 6 bases and 5 bases, with 11 bases remaining between them. The CDR3 loop spans 13 amino acids. The CDR3 spells CASSETVNNEQFF. The DNA of the CDR3 is TGTGCCAGCAGCGAGACTGTGAACAATGAGCAGTTCTTC.

The gene calls are TRBV27 and TRBJ2-3; unclear D gene. The CDR3 is 14 residues long. V dropped 4 bases and J dropped 4 bases, with 12 bases sitting between them. The germline V gene encodes CDR1 MNHEY and CDR2 SMNVEV (reference sequence). This CDR3 reads CASSSGQPPDTQYF. The DNA for the CDR3 is TGTGCCAGCAGTTCCGGTCAGCCGCCAGATACGCAGTATTTT.

This clonotype is a singleton in its sample. A much larger clone sits a single nucleotide away, making a read error possible. The chain employs TRBV9 and TRBJ2-3, with D possibly TRBD2 on 7 matching bases. The germline V gene encodes CDR1 SGDLS and CDR2 YYNGEE. The CDR3 is 15 amino acids. Trimming shortened V by 6 bases and J by 5 bases, and 19 bases separated the two germline ends. CDR3 nucleotide sequence: TGTGCCAGCAAGGCGCTAGGGGGAGGGGAAGATACGCAGTATTTT. Its protein product is CASKALGGGEDTQYF. Combining the CDR3 with reference TRBV9 and TRBJ2-3 gives the whole variable domain DSGVTQTPKHLITATGQRVTLRCSPRSGDLSVYWYQQSLDQGLQFLIQYYNGEERAKGNILERFSAQQFPDLHSELNLSSLELGDSALYFCASKALGGGEDTQYFGPGTRLTVL.

This clonotype was counted only a few times. This chain uses TRBV19 with TRBJ2-1; D remains unclear. Germline V gene data show CDR1 as LNHDA and CDR2 as SQIVND (reference sequence). V was shortened by 1 base and J by 6 bases, with 4 bases between the two germline ends. The CDR3 sequence is 12 residues long. The CDR3 DNA follows: TGTGCCAGTAGTATAGCCGCCAATGAGCAGTTCTTC. Encoded protein: CASSIAANEQFF.

This clonotype was observed at least ten times. The rearrangement links TRBV5-1 to TRBJ2-3; 13 positions agree with TRBD2. Germline lookup yields CDR1 SGHRS and CDR2 YFSETQ. V lost 4 bases to trimming and J lost 3 bases; unmatched junction nucleotides: 8. CDR3 size: 17 residues. The CDR3 nucleotides are TGCGCCAGCAGCCCGCGACTAGCGGGGGGTACTACAGATACGCAGTATTTT. Protein product: CASSPRLAGGTTDTQYF.

The rearrangement links TRBV6-5 to TRBJ1-6; D is perhaps TRBD1 (6 bases). V gave up 2 bases and J gave up 9 bases, with 11 bases separating them. In germline, CDR1 is MNHEY, CDR2 SVGAGI. This CDR3 region has 14 residues. The CDR3 region is CASSYGAGASPLHF. CDR3 DNA sequence: TGTGCCAGCAGTTACGGGGCAGGGGCTTCACCCCTCCACTTT.

The rearrangement links TRBV4-3 to TRBJ2-5, with 8 bases lining up with TRBD2. Unmatched junction bases numbered 5, after V lost 1 base and J lost 4 bases. This CDR3 is built from 15 residues. CDR1 and CDR2 from the germline V gene are LGHNA and YSLEER. The CDR3 spells CASSQALTSGETQYF. For the CDR3, the DNA is TGCGCCAGCAGCCAAGCTCTTACTAGCGGAGAGACCCAGTACTTC.